The rows below give T cell receptor beta chains drawn from one sample of a study of CD8 T cells in Susac syndrome. Via MiXCR, TCRdb re-called the immunoSEQ multiplex PCR reads, giving one row per CDR3 protein. There are around 300,000 distinct CDR3 sequences in the sample; approximately 89% occur only once, and 0.18% lies in the top ten. The sequenced sample consisted of CD8+ T cells from PBMCs. The receptors were sampled from a human donor with multiple sclerosis. Each CDR3 is given with its conserved first and last residue. D genes are given only for firm matches. Rows give clone size only sometimes, using once, few, many, or a class for an expanded clone.

abundance: -; j_gene: TRBJ2-2; d_gene: -; v_gene: TRBV9; CDR3aa: CASSVKSAGELFF; CDR3nt: TGTGCCAGCAGCGTAAAATCAGCCGGGGAGCTGTTTTTT
abundance: -; j_gene: TRBJ1-1; d_gene: TRBD1; v_gene: TRBV5-5; CDR3aa: CASSPLRGRTEAFF; CDR3nt: TGTGCCAGCAGCCCTCTCAGGGGGCGGACTGAAGCTTTCTTT
abundance: -; j_gene: TRBJ1-2; d_gene: TRBD1; v_gene: TRBV6-5; CDR3aa: CASSYSLTGTGDYGYTF; CDR3nt: TGTGCCAGCAGTTACTCGTTGACCGGGACAGGGGACTATGGCTACACCTTC
abundance: -; j_gene: TRBJ2-7; d_gene: TRBD1; v_gene: TRBV5-1; CDR3aa: CASSGRGLFYEQYF; CDR3nt: TGCGCCAGCAGCGGCAGGGGGCTGTTCTACGAGCAGTACTTC
abundance: -; j_gene: TRBJ2-5; d_gene: -; v_gene: TRBV7-2; CDR3aa: CASSLPGQETQYF; CDR3nt: TGTGCCAGCAGCTTACCGGGCCAAGAGACCCAGTACTTC
abundance: -; j_gene: TRBJ2-7; d_gene: -; v_gene: TRBV4-1; CDR3aa: CASSQGYTGQFSYEQYF; CDR3nt: TGCGCCAGCAGCCAAGGGTATACAGGGCAGTTCAGCTACGAGCAGTACTTC
abundance: -; j_gene: TRBJ2-7; d_gene: -; v_gene: TRBV3-1; CDR3aa: CASSPESIRASYEQYF; CDR3nt: TGTGCCAGCAGCCCGGAATCGATAAGAGCCTCCTACGAGCAGTACTTC
abundance: once; j_gene: TRBJ2-1; d_gene: -; v_gene: TRBV20-1; CDR3aa: CSARNRPFSSDEQFF; CDR3nt: TGCAGTGCTAGAAATCGTCCCTTTTCTAGCGATGAGCAGTTCTTC
abundance: once; j_gene: TRBJ1-1; d_gene: -; v_gene: TRBV7-9; CDR3aa: CASSFQGGRTEAFF; CDR3nt: TGTGCCAGCAGCTTTCAGGGTGGGAGGACTGAAGCTTTCTTT
abundance: few; j_gene: TRBJ1-2; d_gene: TRBD1; v_gene: TRBV6-1; CDR3aa: CASSEARTGDGYTF; CDR3nt: TGTGCCAGCAGTGAAGCCCGGACAGGGGATGGCTACACCTTC
abundance: few; j_gene: TRBJ2-5; d_gene: TRBD1; v_gene: TRBV23-1; CDR3aa: CASSPEPLTGAKETQYF; CDR3nt: TGCGCCAGCAGTCCCGAGCCCTTGACAGGGGCCAAAGAGACCCAGTACTTC
abundance: -; j_gene: TRBJ2-7; d_gene: TRBD1; v_gene: TRBV9; CDR3aa: CASSPTGGVGEQYF; CDR3nt: TGTGCCAGCAGCCCGACAGGGGGAGTAGGCGAGCAGTACTTC
abundance: -; j_gene: TRBJ1-1; d_gene: -; v_gene: TRBV4-3; CDR3aa: CASSQDGGTEAFF; CDR3nt: TGCGCCAGCAGCCAAGACGGTGGAACTGAAGCTTTCTTT
abundance: -; j_gene: TRBJ2-1; d_gene: TRBD2; v_gene: TRBV7-3; CDR3aa: CASSSGGLAGYSEQFF; CDR3nt: TGTGCCAGCAGCTCAGGGGGACTAGCGGGATATAGTGAGCAGTTCTTC
abundance: -; j_gene: TRBJ2-2; d_gene: TRBD1; v_gene: TRBV28; CDR3aa: CASSPRGTVNTGELFF; CDR3nt: TGTGCCAGCAGCCCCCGAGGGACAGTGAACACCGGGGAGCTGTTTTTT
abundance: -; j_gene: TRBJ1-5; d_gene: -; v_gene: TRBV20-1; CDR3aa: CSARDTTYSNQPQHF; CDR3nt: TGCAGTGCTAGAGATACGACCTATAGCAATCAGCCCCAGCATTTT
abundance: -; j_gene: TRBJ2-3; d_gene: TRBD2; v_gene: TRBV27; CDR3aa: CASSLLVVVGAGPREEDTQYF; CDR3nt: TGTGCCAGCAGTTTATTGGTAGTGGTAGGGGCAGGGCCCCGGGAGGAGGATACGCAGTATTTT
abundance: -; j_gene: TRBJ2-3; d_gene: TRBD2; v_gene: TRBV7-3; CDR3aa: CASSTGLAGLENTQYF; CDR3nt: TGTGCCAGCAGCACGGGACTAGCGGGGCTGGAGAATACGCAGTATTTT
abundance: few; j_gene: TRBJ2-2; d_gene: -; v_gene: TRBV19; CDR3aa: CASTGSSTGELFF; CDR3nt: TGTGCCAGTACTGGGTCCAGCACCGGGGAGCTGTTTTTT
abundance: once; j_gene: TRBJ2-3; d_gene: TRBD2; v_gene: TRBV4-2; CDR3aa: CASSPDGLVTDTQYF; CDR3nt: TGTGCCAGCAGCCCGGACGGACTAGTCACAGATACGCAGTATTTT
abundance: -; j_gene: TRBJ1-5; d_gene: -; v_gene: TRBV27; CDR3aa: CASSPLSNRVYSNQPQHF; CDR3nt: TGTGCCAGCAGTCCATTGTCCAACAGAGTCTATAGCAATCAGCCCCAGCATTTT
abundance: few; j_gene: TRBJ2-5; d_gene: TRBD2; v_gene: TRBV4-1; CDR3aa: CASSQEVSGDYSTQYF; CDR3nt: TGCGCCAGCAGCCAAGAAGTGAGCGGGGACTATTCGACCCAGTACTTC
abundance: -; j_gene: TRBJ2-1; d_gene: -; v_gene: TRBV30; CDR3aa: CAWSTSSYNEQFF; CDR3nt: TGTGCCTGGAGCACGAGCTCCTACAATGAGCAGTTCTTC
abundance: -; j_gene: TRBJ1-1; d_gene: TRBD1; v_gene: TRBV27; CDR3aa: CASSTLGTGGITEAFF; CDR3nt: TGTGCCAGCAGTACGTTAGGAACAGGGGGCATCACTGAAGCTTTCTTT
abundance: -; j_gene: TRBJ2-1; d_gene: TRBD1; v_gene: TRBV7-3; CDR3aa: CASSVLGQGYNEQFF; CDR3nt: TGTGCCAGCAGCGTCCTGGGACAGGGGTACAATGAGCAGTTCTTC